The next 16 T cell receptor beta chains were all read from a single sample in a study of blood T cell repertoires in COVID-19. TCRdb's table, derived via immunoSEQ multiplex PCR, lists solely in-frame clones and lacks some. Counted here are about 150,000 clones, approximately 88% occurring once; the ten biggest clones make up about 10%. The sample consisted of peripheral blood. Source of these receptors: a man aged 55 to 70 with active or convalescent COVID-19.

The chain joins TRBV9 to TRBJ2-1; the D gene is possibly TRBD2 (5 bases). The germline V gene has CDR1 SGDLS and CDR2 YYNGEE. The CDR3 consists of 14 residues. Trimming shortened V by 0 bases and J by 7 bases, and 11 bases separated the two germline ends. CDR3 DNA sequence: TGTGCCAGCAGCGTAGGTGGACTGGCAAATGAGCAGTTCTTC. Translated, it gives CASSVGGLANEQFF.

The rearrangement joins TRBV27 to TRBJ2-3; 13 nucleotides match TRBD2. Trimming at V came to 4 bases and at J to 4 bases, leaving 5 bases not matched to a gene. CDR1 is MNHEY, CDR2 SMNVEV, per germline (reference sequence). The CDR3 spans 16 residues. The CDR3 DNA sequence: TGTGCCAGCAGTTCCTGGACTAGCGGGAGAGCAGATACGCAGTATTTT. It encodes CASSSWTSGRADTQYF.

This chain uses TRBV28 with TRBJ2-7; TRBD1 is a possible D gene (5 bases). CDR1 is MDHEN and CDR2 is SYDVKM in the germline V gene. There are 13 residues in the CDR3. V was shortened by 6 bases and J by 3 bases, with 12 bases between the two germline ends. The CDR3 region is CASRAGSFYEQYF. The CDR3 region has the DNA TGTGCCAGCAGGGCAGGGTCATTCTACGAGCAGTACTTC.

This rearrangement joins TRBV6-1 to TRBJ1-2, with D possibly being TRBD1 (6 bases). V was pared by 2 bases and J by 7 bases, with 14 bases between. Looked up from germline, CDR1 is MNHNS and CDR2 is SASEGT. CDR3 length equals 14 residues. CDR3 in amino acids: CASSESRIRGGYTF. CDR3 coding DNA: TGTGCCAGCAGTGAATCTCGAATCAGGGGTGGCTACACCTTC.

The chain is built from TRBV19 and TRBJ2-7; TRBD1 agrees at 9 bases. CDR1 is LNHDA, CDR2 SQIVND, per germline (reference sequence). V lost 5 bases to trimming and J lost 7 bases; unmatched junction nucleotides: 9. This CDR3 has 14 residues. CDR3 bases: TGTGCCAGTAGTTCGGACAGGGGATCAGAAGAGCAGTACTTC. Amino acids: CASSSDRGSEEQYF.

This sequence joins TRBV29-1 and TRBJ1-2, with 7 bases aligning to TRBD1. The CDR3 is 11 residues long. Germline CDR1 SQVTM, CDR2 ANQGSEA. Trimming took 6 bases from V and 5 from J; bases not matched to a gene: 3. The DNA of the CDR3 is TGCAGCGTGGGACAGTTATATGGCTACACCTTC. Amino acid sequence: CSVGQLYGYTF.

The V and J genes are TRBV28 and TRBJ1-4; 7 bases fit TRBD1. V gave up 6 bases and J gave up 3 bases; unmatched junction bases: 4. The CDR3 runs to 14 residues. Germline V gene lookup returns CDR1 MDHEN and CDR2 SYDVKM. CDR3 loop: CASSSTGSNEKLFF. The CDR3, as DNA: TGTGCCAGCAGCTCGACAGGGTCTAATGAAAAACTGTTTTTT.

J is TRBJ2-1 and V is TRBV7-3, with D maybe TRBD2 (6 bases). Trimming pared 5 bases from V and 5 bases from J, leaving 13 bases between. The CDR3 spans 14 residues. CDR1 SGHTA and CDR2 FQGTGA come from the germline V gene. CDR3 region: CASSPGGGDNEQFF. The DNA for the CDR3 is TGTGCCAGCAGCCCCGGGGGAGGCGACAATGAGCAGTTCTTC. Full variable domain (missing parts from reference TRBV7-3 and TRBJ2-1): GAGVSQTPSNKVTEKGKYVELRCDPISGHTALYWYRQSLGQGPEFLIYFQGTGAADDSGLPNDRFFAVRPEGSVSTLKIQRTERGDSAVYLCASSPGGGDNEQFFGPGTRLTVL.

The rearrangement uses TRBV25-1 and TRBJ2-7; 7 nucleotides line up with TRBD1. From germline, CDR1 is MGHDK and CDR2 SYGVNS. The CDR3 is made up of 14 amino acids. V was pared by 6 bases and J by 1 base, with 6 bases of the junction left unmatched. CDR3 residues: CASSAGTESYEQYF. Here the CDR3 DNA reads TGTGCCAGCAGCGCCGGGACAGAGTCCTACGAGCAGTACTTC.

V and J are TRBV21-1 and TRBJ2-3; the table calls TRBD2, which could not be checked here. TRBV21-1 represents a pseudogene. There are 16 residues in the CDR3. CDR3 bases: TGTGCCAGCAGCAAAGCGGTAGCGGTTCACACAGATACGCAGTATTTT. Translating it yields CASSKAVAVHTDTQYF.

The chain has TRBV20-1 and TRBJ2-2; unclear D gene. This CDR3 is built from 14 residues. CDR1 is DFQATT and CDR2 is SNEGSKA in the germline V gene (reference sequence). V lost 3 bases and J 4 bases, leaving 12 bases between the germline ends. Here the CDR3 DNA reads TGCAGTGCTAGTCGGGTAGCAGCCACCGGGGAGCTGTTTTTT. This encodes CSASRVAATGELFF.

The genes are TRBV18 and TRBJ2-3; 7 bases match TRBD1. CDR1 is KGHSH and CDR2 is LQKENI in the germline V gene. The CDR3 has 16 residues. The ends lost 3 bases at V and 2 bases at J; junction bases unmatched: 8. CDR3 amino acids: CASSPKRGHPTDTQYF. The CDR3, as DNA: TGTGCCAGCTCACCCAAGAGGGGGCATCCCACAGATACGCAGTATTTT.

CDR3 DNA sequence: TGCGCCAGCAGCTCCTTAGGGGGGGACTCTGGAAACACCATATATTTT. Protein: CASSSLGGDSGNTIYF. This chain joins TRBV5-1 and TRBJ1-3; possible D gene TRBD1, 6 bases. The ends were cut back, 3 bases at V and 0 bases at J, with 13 bases in the middle. Germline-derived CDR1 and CDR2 are SGHRS and YFSETQ. This CDR3 is 16 amino acids long.

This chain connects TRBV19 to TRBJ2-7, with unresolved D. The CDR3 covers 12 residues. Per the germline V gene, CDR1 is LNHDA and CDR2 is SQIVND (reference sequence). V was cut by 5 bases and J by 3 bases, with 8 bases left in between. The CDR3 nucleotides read TGTGCCAGTAGTGCCGGGTACTACGAGCAGTACTTC. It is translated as CASSAGYYEQYF. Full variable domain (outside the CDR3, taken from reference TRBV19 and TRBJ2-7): DGGITQSPKYLFRKEGQNVTLSCEQNLNHDAMYWYRQDPGQGLRLIYYSQIVNDFQKGDIAEGYSVSREKKESFPLTVTSAQKNPTAFYLCASSAGYYEQYFGPGTRLTVT.

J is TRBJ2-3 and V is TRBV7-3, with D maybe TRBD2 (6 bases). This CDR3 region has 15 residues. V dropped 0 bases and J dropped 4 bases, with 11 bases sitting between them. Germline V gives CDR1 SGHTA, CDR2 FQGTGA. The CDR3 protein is CASSLTSGPSDTQYF. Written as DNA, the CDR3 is TGTGCCAGCAGCTTAACCAGCGGGCCCTCAGATACGCAGTATTTT. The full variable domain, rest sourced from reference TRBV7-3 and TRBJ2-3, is GAGVSQTPSNKVTEKGKYVELRCDPISGHTALYWYRQSLGQGPEFLIYFQGTGAADDSGLPNDRFFAVRPEGSVSTLKIQRTERGDSAVYLCASSLTSGPSDTQYFGPGTRLTVL.

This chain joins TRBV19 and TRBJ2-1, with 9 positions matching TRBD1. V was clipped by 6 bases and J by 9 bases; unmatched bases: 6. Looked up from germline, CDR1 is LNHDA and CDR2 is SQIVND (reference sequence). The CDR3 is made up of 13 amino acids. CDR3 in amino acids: CASSRDRVFEQFF. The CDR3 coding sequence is TGTGCCAGTAGCCGGGACAGGGTCTTTGAGCAGTTCTTC.